Below, 10 T cell receptor beta chains from the same sample are listed, as sequenced in a study of response to subunit inactivated influenza vaccine. Via MiXCR, TCRdb re-called the RT-PCR reads, giving one row per CDR3 protein. Altogether a few hundred thousand distinct CDR3 sequences are present, 14% being singletons, with the ten largest covering approximately 10%. Sequencing was performed on PBMCs from blood, taken 11 to 12 days after vaccination. Source of these receptors: a man aged 45-65 years who received an inactivated influenza vaccine.

This clonotype was observed at least ten times. The chain uses TRBV7-9 and TRBJ2-4, with D unresolved. V was shortened by 1 base and J by 0 bases, with 7 bases between the two germline ends. The germline CDR1 and CDR2 sequences are SEHNR and FQNEAQ (reference sequence). The CDR3 is 15 residues long. CDR3 sequence: CASSLGSSAKNIQYF. CDR3 bases: TGTGCCAGCAGCTTAGGGTCCTCAGCCAAAAACATTCAGTACTTC.

This clonotype was observed a few times. CDR3 DNA sequence: TGCAGTGCTAACAGGGTAGGAGAGCCAGATACGCAGTATTTT. It codes for CSANRVGEPDTQYF. This chain uses TRBV20-1 with TRBJ2-3; possible D gene TRBD1, 6 bases. CDR1 is DFQATT and CDR2 is SNEGSKA in the germline V gene (reference sequence). This CDR3 is 14 amino acids long. V was pared by 4 bases and J by 4 bases, with 15 bases between.

This clonotype showed up many times. The rearrangement uses TRBV4-2 and TRBJ2-5; D is possibly TRBD1 or TRBD2 (5 bases each). V dropped 3 bases and J dropped 5 bases, with 13 bases sitting between them. CDR1 and CDR2 (germline): LGHNA, YNFKEQ. This CDR3 region has 14 residues. The CDR3 loop is CASSQEDTQETQYF. The CDR3 DNA follows: TGTGCCAGCAGCCAGGAGGACACGCAGGAGACCCAGTACTTC.

The chain combines TRBV10-1 with TRBJ2-5; 10 nucleotides agree with TRBD2. With 3 bases clipped from V and 3 bases from J, the junction kept 10 bases outside the gene matches. Germline loops: CDR1 WNHNN, CDR2 SYGVQD (reference sequence). The CDR3 consists of 17 residues. The CDR3 loop is CASSDVGSGGIEETQYF. CDR3 coding DNA: TGCGCCAGCAGTGATGTAGGTAGCGGGGGGATAGAAGAGACCCAGTACTTC.

The chain employs TRBV9 and TRBJ2-1, with D perhaps TRBD1 or TRBD2 (5 bases each). From germline, CDR1 is SGDLS and CDR2 YYNGEE. There are 15 residues in the CDR3. Trimming removed 0 bases from V and 2 bases from J, with 9 bases in between. CDR3 sequence (DNA): TGTGCCAGCAGCGTAGACGAGGGGACCTACAATGAGCAGTTCTTC. As protein: CASSVDEGTYNEQFF.

The genes are TRBV6-1 and TRBJ1-2; the D is unclear. Germline V CDR1 and CDR2: MNHNS, SASEGT. Trimming removed 1 base at V and 0 bases at J, with 15 bases between. The CDR3 contains 17 residues. The CDR3 nucleotides are TGTGCCAGCAGTGAAGGCCTACCGGGCAAAACTAACTATGGCTACACCTTC. Translating it yields CASSEGLPGKTNYGYTF.

This clonotype has a handful of counts. The chain combines TRBV7-2 with TRBJ1-6; 9 bases agree with TRBD1. Germline V lookup: CDR1 SGHTA, CDR2 FQGNSA. The CDR3 covers 15 residues. The trim removed 3 bases at V and 7 bases at J, leaving 4 bases unmatched. The CDR3 region is CASSLTGTGNSPLHF. The DNA for the CDR3 is TGTGCCAGCAGCTTGACCGGGACAGGGAATTCACCCCTCCACTTT.

This chain uses TRBV4-3 with TRBJ2-7; maybe TRBD1 (5 bases). This CDR3 has 14 amino acids. Deletions cut 4 bases from V and 3 bases from J, with 13 bases between. From germline, CDR1 is LGHNA and CDR2 YSLEER. CDR3: CASSPHLQGYEQYF. The CDR3 nucleotides are TGCGCCAGCAGCCCTCATCTCCAGGGCTACGAGCAGTACTTC.

This clonotype has only a few counts. The chain links TRBV15 to TRBJ2-1; the D gene is possibly TRBD1 (6 bases). The CDR3 has 13 residues. The germline gives CDR1 LNHNV, CDR2 YYDKDF (reference sequence). Trimming took off 3 bases at V and 9 bases at J, with 12 bases between the two ends. The CDR3 spells CATSRVDRSEQFF. CDR3 nucleotide sequence: TGTGCCACCAGCAGGGTCGACAGGAGTGAGCAGTTCTTC.

This clonotype has only a few counts. This chain links TRBV6-2 or TRBV6-3 with TRBJ1-5; 9 bases align to TRBD1. Germline CDR1 MNHEY, CDR2 SVGEGT. With V trimmed by 2 bases and J by 1 base, 6 bases remained unmatched. The CDR3 is made up of 17 amino acids. Written as DNA, the CDR3 is TGTGCCAGCAGTTACACCGGGACAGGGTACAGCAATCAGCCCCAGCATTTT. Amino acids: CASSYTGTGYSNQPQHF.